Reported below is one TCR beta chain. Germline CDR1 SGHTA, CDR2 FQGNSA. The CDR3 has 16 amino acids. V trimming: 5 bases; J trimming: 6 bases; junction bases outside the gene matches: 7. This entry is derived from a study of shared clonotypes between healthy human individuals. The wider study: Three men and a couple of women, aged 18 to 49, were donors.

The assay was run at deep level. TCRdb's table, derived via immunoSEQ multiplex PCR, lists solely in-frame clones and lacks some. This table holds some 2.1 million clones, approximately 95% found once. The chain carries TRBV7-2 and TRBJ2-7, with 16 bases that match TRBD2. This clonotype was obtained from a man aged 18 to 30 in good health. The sample was naive CD4+ T cells sorted from blood. Subset in this sample: CD45RA+ positively selected. The CDR3 DNA reads TGTGCCAGCAGCCCGGGACTAGCGGGAGGGCCCCTCGAGCAGTACTTC. This sequence encodes CASSPGLAGGPLEQYF. The full variable domain, with the rest looked up from reference TRBV7-2 and TRBJ2-7, is GAGVSQSPSNKVTEKGKDVELRCDPISGHTALYWYRQSLGQGLEFLIYFQGNSAPDKSGLPSDRFSAERTGGSVSTLTIQRTQQEDSAVYLCASSPGLAGGPLEQYFGPGTRLTVT.